The rows below give T cell receptor beta chains drawn from one sample of a study of cytomegalovirus exposure and HLA in healthy donors. This table comes from immunoSEQ multiplex PCR, and its TCRdb copy is limited to in-frame clones, with some not included. The sample lists more than 95,000 clones, more than 70% seen once, with about 4% in the top ten. The sample was PBMCs. The origin of the receptors is a man aged 30 to 39 in good health and CMV-seronegative. The CDR3 runs from the conserved cysteine through the conserved F or W. Fields, in order: V gene, D gene, J gene, clone size, CDR3 DNA, CDR3 protein. A D gene is named only where the DNA matches it firmly. Expanded clones are given a class, and other clones once, few, many or no size at all.

v_call: TRBV27
d_call: .
j_call: TRBJ1-5
clone_size: .
cdr3_nt: TGTGCCAGCAGTGCAGGGGTGGTTGATCAGCCCCAGCATTTT
cdr3_aa: CASSAGVVDQPQHF

v_call: TRBV30
d_call: .
j_call: TRBJ2-1
clone_size: .
cdr3_nt: TGTGCCTGGAGCTTAAATGAGCAGTTCTTC
cdr3_aa: CAWSLNEQFF

v_call: TRBV5-1
d_call: .
j_call: TRBJ1-1
clone_size: .
cdr3_nt: TGCGCCAGCAGCTTTGAAACTAACACTGAAGCTTTCTTT
cdr3_aa: CASSFETNTEAFF

v_call: TRBV9
d_call: .
j_call: TRBJ2-3
clone_size: .
cdr3_nt: TGTGCCAGCAGCGCCACACTAACCACAGATACGCAGTATTTT
cdr3_aa: CASSATLTTDTQYF

v_call: TRBV4-1
d_call: TRBD1
j_call: TRBJ1-2
clone_size: .
cdr3_nt: TGCGCCAGCAGCCAGGGACAGGGTAGGGCCGTGATCTCCACATATGGCTACACCTTC
cdr3_aa: CASSQGQGRAVISTYGYTF

v_call: TRBV28
d_call: .
j_call: TRBJ1-4
clone_size: once
cdr3_nt: TGTGCCAGCAGAGAGGAGGAAAAACTGTTTTTT
cdr3_aa: CASREEEKLFF

v_call: TRBV6-1
d_call: TRBD1
j_call: TRBJ2-7
clone_size: .
cdr3_nt: TGTGCCAGCAGAAGGGACAGGGTAGAGCAGTACTTC
cdr3_aa: CASRRDRVEQYF

v_call: TRBV6-5
d_call: TRBD1
j_call: TRBJ2-7
clone_size: .
cdr3_nt: TGTGCCAGCAGTTACTCGTCTCAGGGGGCATACGAGCAGTACTTC
cdr3_aa: CASSYSSQGAYEQYF

v_call: TRBV6-5
d_call: TRBD2
j_call: TRBJ2-7
clone_size: few
cdr3_nt: TGTGCCAGCAAGCTTAGCGGGACCACCTACGAGCAGTACTTC
cdr3_aa: CASKLSGTTYEQYF

v_call: TRBV9
d_call: .
j_call: TRBJ2-2
clone_size: .
cdr3_nt: TGTGCCAGCAGCGTAGGGTATTTGGAGGCCTACTCGAACACCGGGGAGCTGTTTTTT
cdr3_aa: CASSVGYLEAYSNTGELFF

v_call: TRBV19
d_call: .
j_call: TRBJ1-1
clone_size: .
cdr3_nt: TGTGCCAGTAGAGGGAGGGAATTGCCCGGGAACACTGAAGCTTTCTTT
cdr3_aa: CASRGRELPGNTEAFF

v_call: TRBV6-5
d_call: TRBD2
j_call: TRBJ2-1
clone_size: .
cdr3_nt: TGTGCCAGCAGTTACACTAGCGGGGGGGCCAATGAGCAGTTCTTC
cdr3_aa: CASSYTSGGANEQFF

v_call: TRBV27
d_call: .
j_call: TRBJ1-2
clone_size: .
cdr3_nt: TGTGCCAGCAGCCTAGGAGCTAACTATGGCTACACCTTC
cdr3_aa: CASSLGANYGYTF

v_call: TRBV9
d_call: TRBD1
j_call: TRBJ2-7
clone_size: .
cdr3_nt: TGTGCCAGCAGCGTAATGGACAGGGGAGGAGACGAGCAGTACTTC
cdr3_aa: CASSVMDRGGDEQYF

v_call: TRBV7-8
d_call: TRBD1
j_call: TRBJ2-1
clone_size: .
cdr3_nt: TGTGCCAGCAGCTTAAGACAGGGGGCCTACAATGAGCAGTTCTTC
cdr3_aa: CASSLRQGAYNEQFF

v_call: TRBV10-2
d_call: .
j_call: TRBJ2-7
clone_size: once
cdr3_nt: TGCGCCAGCAGGGGGACAATGAGCTCCTACGAGCAGTACTTC
cdr3_aa: CASRGTMSSYEQYF

v_call: TRBV4-2
d_call: .
j_call: TRBJ1-2
clone_size: .
cdr3_nt: TGTGCCAGCAGCCCCCCCATCCGCGTTAACTATGGCTACACCTTC
cdr3_aa: CASSPPIRVNYGYTF

v_call: TRBV6-6
d_call: TRBD2
j_call: TRBJ2-1
clone_size: few
cdr3_nt: TGTGCCAGCAGTCGGACTAGCGGGGGCACGGATGAGCAGTTCTTC
cdr3_aa: CASSRTSGGTDEQFF

v_call: TRBV7-8
d_call: .
j_call: TRBJ2-5
clone_size: .
cdr3_nt: TGTGCCAGCAGCCTAGACGTGGGCGCACCCGAGACCCAGTACTTC
cdr3_aa: CASSLDVGAPETQYF

v_call: TRBV29-1
d_call: .
j_call: TRBJ2-5
clone_size: .
cdr3_nt: TGCAGCGCGGATAAGTTCGAGCGCCCTAAGCCTTGGCTAGAGACCCAGTACTTC
cdr3_aa: CSADKFERPKPWLETQYF

v_call: TRBV4-1
d_call: .
j_call: TRBJ1-1
clone_size: .
cdr3_nt: TGCGCCAGCAGCCCAAGTTACAGTGCGAACACTGAAGCTTTCTTT
cdr3_aa: CASSPSYSANTEAFF

v_call: TRBV4-1
d_call: .
j_call: TRBJ1-5
clone_size: .
cdr3_nt: TGCGCCAGCAGCCGCCGACGGGGCAATCAGCCCCAGCATTTT
cdr3_aa: CASSRRRGNQPQHF

v_call: TRBV5-6
d_call: TRBD1
j_call: TRBJ2-7
clone_size: .
cdr3_nt: TGTGCCAGCAGCTTGGGGACAGGGTTCTCCTACGAGCAGTACTTC
cdr3_aa: CASSLGTGFSYEQYF

v_call: TRBV5-1
d_call: TRBD1
j_call: TRBJ2-3
clone_size: once
cdr3_nt: TGCGCCAGCAGCTTGGAGGGGGCAGCAGATACGCAGTATTTT
cdr3_aa: CASSLEGAADTQYF

v_call: TRBV11-3
d_call: .
j_call: TRBJ2-3
clone_size: .
cdr3_nt: TGTGCCAGCAGCGCAACGAGGTCAGATACGCAGTATTTT
cdr3_aa: CASSATRSDTQYF

v_call: TRBV18
d_call: TRBD1
j_call: TRBJ1-2
clone_size: once
cdr3_nt: TGTGCCAGCTCACCCCAAAGACAGGGTACTAACTATGGCTACACCTTC
cdr3_aa: CASSPQRQGTNYGYTF

v_call: TRBV5-1
d_call: .
j_call: TRBJ2-7
clone_size: .
cdr3_nt: TGTGCCAGCAGCTTGGCGGCAGAGACTACGTACGAGCAGTACTTC
cdr3_aa: CASSLAAETTYEQYF

v_call: TRBV7-7
d_call: .
j_call: TRBJ1-3
clone_size: .
cdr3_nt: TGTGCCAGCAGCTTAGACAGGGAATCCGGAAACACCATATATTTT
cdr3_aa: CASSLDRESGNTIYF

v_call: TRBV2
d_call: .
j_call: TRBJ2-2
clone_size: .
cdr3_nt: TGTGCCAGTGTCAGATACACCGGGGAGCTGTTTTTT
cdr3_aa: CASVRYTGELFF

v_call: TRBV28
d_call: TRBD1
j_call: TRBJ1-1
clone_size: .
cdr3_nt: TGTGCCAGCAGCCCCCGACAGGGGGCATGGACTGAAGCTTTCTTT
cdr3_aa: CASSPRQGAWTEAFF

v_call: TRBV4-1
d_call: .
j_call: TRBJ1-1
clone_size: few
cdr3_nt: TGCGCCAGCAGCCAAGACCTAAAAGTCCTGAACACTGAAGCTTTCTTT
cdr3_aa: CASSQDLKVLNTEAFF

v_call: TRBV27
d_call: .
j_call: TRBJ1-2
clone_size: .
cdr3_nt: TGTGCCTACGAGAGGGAGCAGTATGGCTACACCTTC
cdr3_aa: CAYEREQYGYTF

v_call: TRBV19
d_call: TRBD2
j_call: TRBJ2-7
clone_size: .
cdr3_nt: TGTGCCAGTAGTGGACTAGCGGGGGCCTACGAGCAGTACTTC
cdr3_aa: CASSGLAGAYEQYF

v_call: TRBV27
d_call: .
j_call: TRBJ2-3
clone_size: .
cdr3_nt: TGTGCCAGCAGCGGAAAATTCGGGGGGCCGCCAGATACGCAGTATTTT
cdr3_aa: CASSGKFGGPPDTQYF

v_call: TRBV11-2
d_call: .
j_call: TRBJ2-7
clone_size: .
cdr3_nt: TGTGCCAGCAGCGCAGAGGGTCTCTCCTACGAGCAGTACTTC
cdr3_aa: CASSAEGLSYEQYF

v_call: TRBV7-9
d_call: .
j_call: TRBJ2-5
clone_size: .
cdr3_nt: TGTTCCAGCAGCTCGATGTCGGTGACCCAGTACTTC
cdr3_aa: CSSSSMSVTQYF

v_call: TRBV7-6
d_call: TRBD2
j_call: TRBJ2-3
clone_size: .
cdr3_nt: TGTGCCAGCAGCTTGTGGACTAGCGGGGGCGTTGTGAAGTATTTT
cdr3_aa: CASSLWTSGGVVKYF

v_call: TRBV29-1
d_call: .
j_call: TRBJ1-1
clone_size: once
cdr3_nt: TGCAGCGTGCGCAGGGTTGAAGCTTTCTTT
cdr3_aa: CSVRRVEAFF

v_call: TRBV11-2
d_call: .
j_call: TRBJ2-7
clone_size: .
cdr3_nt: TGTGCCAGCAGCTTAGAACTGACAGTAGGATACGAGCAGTACTTC
cdr3_aa: CASSLELTVGYEQYF

v_call: TRBV19
d_call: TRBD1
j_call: TRBJ2-3
clone_size: .
cdr3_nt: TGTGCCAGTAGTATTTCGACAGGGGGCCAAGATACGCAGTATTTT
cdr3_aa: CASSISTGGQDTQYF

v_call: TRBV7-2
d_call: .
j_call: TRBJ2-7
clone_size: once
cdr3_nt: TGTGCCAGCAGCTTATCTTCAGTCGGACAGCGCTTTGAGCAGTACTTC
cdr3_aa: CASSLSSVGQRFEQYF

v_call: TRBV7-9
d_call: TRBD1
j_call: TRBJ1-1
clone_size: .
cdr3_nt: TGTTCCAGCAGATTCACAGGGGGAGAAGCTTTCTTT
cdr3_aa: CSSRFTGGEAFF

v_call: TRBV10-2
d_call: TRBD1
j_call: TRBJ1-2
clone_size: .
cdr3_nt: TGCGCCAGCAGTGAGGAACTAGTGGCAGGGGGCAAGGATGGCTACACCTTC
cdr3_aa: CASSEELVAGGKDGYTF

v_call: TRBV5-1
d_call: .
j_call: TRBJ1-3
clone_size: .
cdr3_nt: TGCGCCAGCAGCCTGTTTACAGGAAACACCATATATTTT
cdr3_aa: CASSLFTGNTIYF

v_call: TRBV6-1
d_call: .
j_call: TRBJ1-4
clone_size: .
cdr3_nt: TGTGCCAGCAGTTTGTTGACTGGCGGCGGTGAAAAACTGTTTTTT
cdr3_aa: CASSLLTGGGEKLFF

v_call: TRBV6-1
d_call: TRBD2
j_call: TRBJ2-1
clone_size: once
cdr3_nt: TGTGCCAGCAGCTCCACTAGCGGGGGTAGAGATGAGCAGTTCTTC
cdr3_aa: CASSSTSGGRDEQFF

v_call: TRBV5-4
d_call: TRBD2
j_call: TRBJ2-1
clone_size: .
cdr3_nt: TGTGCCAGCAGCTCCGGACTAGCGGGGATCTCCTACAATGAGCAGTTCTTC
cdr3_aa: CASSSGLAGISYNEQFF

v_call: TRBV4-2
d_call: .
j_call: TRBJ2-7
clone_size: few
cdr3_nt: TGTGCCAGCAGCCCAATTTTGACAGGTTCCTACGAGCAGTACTTC
cdr3_aa: CASSPILTGSYEQYF

v_call: TRBV7-9
d_call: TRBD1
j_call: TRBJ1-1
clone_size: .
cdr3_nt: TGTGCCAGCAGCCGGGGGACAGGGCCGATGAACACTGAAGCTTTCTTT
cdr3_aa: CASSRGTGPMNTEAFF

v_call: TRBV13
d_call: TRBD1
j_call: TRBJ1-2
clone_size: .
cdr3_nt: TGTGCCAGCAGCTTAGGCCCTGGGACAGGGGACGGCTATGGCTACACCTTC
cdr3_aa: CASSLGPGTGDGYGYTF